The 13 T cell receptor beta chains given below trace back to one sample, sequenced in a study of regulatory T cells in long-lasting Graves disease. The time point: newly diagnosed GD, antithyroid drugs for less than 3 months. Researchers made the TCR library from RNA that was extracted from PBMCs. Arm-PCR of CDR3 regions with iRepertoire HTBI primers generated TCR beta libraries. TCRdb itself ran the multiplex PCR reads through MiXCR, one entry per CDR3 protein. The profile shows about 530,000 distinct CDR3 sequences, approximately 16% of them singletons. This same sample was also taken into another study, of T cells in Graves' hyperthyroidism and ophthalmopathy.

This sample comprised peripheral blood mononuclear cells (PBMCs), obtained at new diagnosis, from a patient treated with antithyroid drugs. The source of these receptors is a woman aged 35 to 59 with Graves disease.

This clonotype was detected only once. The chain recombines TRBV19 with TRBJ1-1, with 11 positions matching TRBD1. Germline V gene sequence: CDR1 LNHDA, CDR2 SQIVND (reference sequence). CDR3 length equals 15 residues. Trimming cost V 7 bases and J 6 bases; bases outside gene matches: 10. In nucleotides, the CDR3 is TGTGCCAGTACCATCTGGGACAGGGGGTACCCTGAAGCTTTCTTT. Translated, it gives CASTIWDRGYPEAFF.

The sample holds a few counts of this clonotype. The CDR3 loop reads CASSPFPQDPSYNEQFF. Here the CDR3 DNA reads TGTGCCAGCTCACCATTTCCGCAGGACCCATCCTACAATGAGCAGTTCTTC. This rearrangement joins TRBV18 to TRBJ2-1; D ambiguous. The germline CDR1 and CDR2 sequences are KGHSH and LQKENI. The CDR3 is made up of 17 amino acids. V was trimmed by 2 bases and J by 1 base, leaving 15 bases between them.

This clonotype appeared many times. V usage is TRBV4-1 and J usage is TRBJ2-4, with 9 bases that match TRBD1. Trimming took 4 bases from V and 1 from J; bases not matched to a gene: 5. The germline gives CDR1 MGHRA, CDR2 YSYEKL. This CDR3 contains 16 residues. This CDR3 is CASSLRTGAAKNIQYF. CDR3 sequence (DNA): TGCGCCAGCAGCCTCCGGACAGGGGCGGCCAAAAACATTCAGTACTTC.

This rearrangement joins TRBV29-1 to TRBJ1-2, with 7 bases that match TRBD1. The CDR3 runs 12 residues. Losses at the gene ends were 8 bases for V and 4 bases for J; bases not matched to a gene: 7. The germline CDR1 and CDR2 sequences are SQVTM and ANQGSEA. CDR3 sequence reads: CSFAQGSYGYTF. The CDR3 region has the DNA TGCAGCTTCGCACAGGGGTCCTATGGCTACACCTTC. Full variable domain (missing parts from reference TRBV29-1 and TRBJ1-2): SAVISQKPSRDICQRGTSLTIQCQVDSQVTMMFWYRQQPGQSLTLIATANQGSEATYESGFVIDKFPISRPNLTFSTLTVSNMSPEDSSIYLCSFAQGSYGYTFGSGTRLTVV.

The V call is TRBV2, the J call TRBJ1-5; D ambiguous. CDR1 SNHLY and CDR2 FYNNEI come from the germline V gene. V lost 1 base and J 4 bases, leaving 14 bases between the germline ends. This CDR3 region has 16 residues. CDR3 bases: TGTGCCAGCAGTGAAGGTGACATCTCGGGGAATCAGCCCCAGCATTTT. Translating gives CASSEGDISGNQPQHF.

This clonotype was observed many times. This rearrangement joins TRBV3-1 to TRBJ2-5; D may match TRBD1 or TRBD2 (5 bases each). CDR3 length equals 15 residues. Germline loops: CDR1 LGHDT, CDR2 YNNKEL (reference sequence). V lost 2 bases and J 1 base, leaving 11 bases between the germline ends. The CDR3 reads CASSQTPGLQETQYF. CDR3 sequence (DNA): TGTGCCAGCAGCCAAACTCCGGGGCTCCAAGAGACCCAGTACTTC.

This clonotype appeared a few times. The rearrangement uses TRBV5-6 and TRBJ1-2; 8 nucleotides align to TRBD1. The germline CDR1 and CDR2 sequences are SGHDT and YYEEEE. V dropped 2 bases and J dropped 3; count of bases not matched to a gene: 3. The CDR3 length is 14 residues. Here the CDR3 reads CASSLQGGDYGYTF. CDR3 nucleotides: TGTGCCAGCAGCTTACAGGGGGGGGACTATGGCTACACCTTC.

As for this clonotype: The junction and the germline gene differ at one end; a read error may be behind it. This chain's CDR3 is CASSLVAGGYNEQLF. The DNA of the CDR3 is TGTGCCAGCAGCTTGGTCGCGGGGGGCTACAATGAGCAGCTCTTC. The chain recombines TRBV11-2 with TRBJ2-1; 8 bases align to TRBD2. CDR1 is SGHAT, CDR2 FQNNGV, per germline. The CDR3 length is 15 residues.

There are many counts of this clonotype. This chain connects TRBV15 to TRBJ2-7; 8 bases are shared with TRBD1. The trim removed 0 bases at V and 3 bases at J, leaving 10 bases unmatched. Germline assignment: CDR1 LNHNV and CDR2 YYDKDF (reference sequence). The CDR3 spans 17 residues. CDR3 sequence: CATSRDKGQGRVYEQYF. The CDR3 bases are TGTGCCACCAGCAGAGACAAAGGACAGGGCAGAGTCTACGAGCAGTACTTC.

This clonotype has ten or more counts. CDR3: CASSLFRTSVTYNEQFF. The DNA for the CDR3 is TGCGCCAGCAGCTTGTTTCGGACTAGCGTAACTTACAATGAGCAGTTCTTC. This chain links TRBV5-1 with TRBJ2-1, with 9 bases that match TRBD2. CDR1 is SGHRS and CDR2 is YFSETQ in the germline V gene. The CDR3 has 17 residues. The V segment lost 1 base and the J segment 4 bases; nucleotides outside the gene matches: 9.

In its sample, this clonotype was seen a few times. The V gene is TRBV29-1, the J gene TRBJ1-5, with D possibly matching TRBD1 (5 bases). Trimming pared 5 bases from V and 0 bases from J, leaving 8 bases between. From germline, CDR1 is SQVTM and CDR2 ANQGSEA. CDR3 size: 13 residues. The CDR3 here is CSVRGDSNQPQHF. Written as DNA, the CDR3 is TGCAGCGTTCGGGGGGATAGCAATCAGCCCCAGCATTTT.

Turning to this clonotype: A much bigger clone sits one base away, suggesting this may be a read error. The rearrangement links TRBV2 to TRBJ2-2; D could derive from TRBD1 or TRBD2 (6 bases each). The CDR3 is 14 amino acids. Looked up from germline, CDR1 is SNHLY and CDR2 is FYNNEI. The CDR3 DNA sequence: TGTGCCAGCAGAGGGCTGGGGGACACCGGGGGGCTGTTTTTT. This gives the protein CASRGLGDTGGLFF.

This clonotype has just a few counts. The CDR3 nucleotides read TGTGCCAGCATGGGCAGGGGGGGTCCCTATGGCTACACCTTC. It encodes CASMGRGGPYGYTF. The chain recombines TRBV28 with TRBJ1-2; 7 nucleotides align to TRBD1. After removal of 7 bases from V and 4 bases from J, the junction contained 9 bases not matched to a gene. Looked up from germline, CDR1 is MDHEN and CDR2 is SYDVKM. This CDR3 spans 14 amino acids.